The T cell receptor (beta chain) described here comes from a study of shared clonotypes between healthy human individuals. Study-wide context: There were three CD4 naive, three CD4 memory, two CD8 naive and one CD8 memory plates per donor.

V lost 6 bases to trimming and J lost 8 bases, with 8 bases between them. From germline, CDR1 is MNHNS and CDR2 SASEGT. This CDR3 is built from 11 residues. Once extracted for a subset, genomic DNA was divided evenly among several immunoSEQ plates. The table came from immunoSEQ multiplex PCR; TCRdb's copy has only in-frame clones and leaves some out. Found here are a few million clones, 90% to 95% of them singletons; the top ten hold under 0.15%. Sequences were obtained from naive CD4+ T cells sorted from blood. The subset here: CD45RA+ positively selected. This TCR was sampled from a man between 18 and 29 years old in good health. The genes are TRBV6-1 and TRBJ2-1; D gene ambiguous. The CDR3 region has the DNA TGTGCCAGCAGCAGACGCGATGAGCAGTTCTTC. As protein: CASSRRDEQFF.